The present T cell receptor (beta chain) was sequenced within a study of blood T cell repertoires in COVID-19. About the research overall: From T cells, B-cell-depleted T cells, or PBMCs came the material, which was cDNA or gDNA.

Source study methods: Using reference gene primer amplification, nucleated cell counts were estimated. Repertoires were generated with immunoSEQ multiplex PCR, while TCRdb's copy carries only in-frame clones and drops some. That table gives V, J and clone size, and the DNA gave D and trimming. The sample gives approximately 230,000 clones, about nine tenths of which show up once; around 1.8% is in the top ten. All enrollees were about 18 to 95 years old and from around 25 US areas. Cohort 3 donors counted as recovered after two negative PCRs, clearance, or resolved symptoms. The V gene lost 3 bases and the J gene lost 5 bases, with 8 bases spanning the gap. Germline-derived CDR1 and CDR2 are SGHRS and YFSETQ. CDR3 length: 12 amino acids.

V gene TRBV5-1 combines with J gene TRBJ1-2, with D perhaps TRBD1 (5 bases). This TCR was recovered from a woman between 18 and 29 years old who had recovered from COVID-19. Sequencing was performed on PBMCs or T cells enriched from blood (not recorded which). The CDR3 region is CASSWGLYGYTF. CDR3 bases: TGCGCCAGCAGCTGGGGACTTTATGGCTACACCTTC.